These 6 T cell receptor beta chains were all obtained from the same sample, sequenced in a study of blood T cell repertoires in COVID-19. Clones were sequenced by immunoSEQ multiplex PCR, and TCRdb holds only the in-frame ones, with some missing. The table shows about 97,000 clones, with 85% to 90% occurring only once. Sequencing used peripheral blood. These receptors were obtained from a man over 45 with COVID-19, enrolled during active disease.

The genes are TRBV11-2 and TRBJ2-4, with TRBD2 as a possible D gene (5 bases). The CDR3 has 18 residues. The germline V gene has CDR1 SGHAT and CDR2 FQNNGV. Between the trimmed V and J ends, which lost 4 bases and 3 bases, there was a span of 22 bases. In nucleotides, the CDR3 is TGTGCCAGCAGCTCACTTAGGCGCGAGCGGAGATACAAAAACATTCAGTACTTC. This translates into CASSSLRRERRYKNIQYF.

The chain couples TRBV6-5 to TRBJ1-1; no definite D call. CDR1 is MNHEY and CDR2 is SVGAGI in the germline V gene. V was shortened by 0 bases and J by 1 base, with 6 bases between the two germline ends. CDR3 length: 14 amino acids. As DNA, the CDR3 is TGTGCCAGCAGTTACTCTTCCAGGAACACTGAAGCTTTCTTT. Translation: CASSYSSRNTEAFF.

The chain links TRBV11-2 to TRBJ2-3; 8 bases fit TRBD2. V shed 5 bases, J shed 0 bases, and the junction held 7 bases outside the gene matches. The CDR3 sequence is 16 residues long. Germline-derived CDR1 and CDR2 are SGHAT and FQNNGV. The CDR3 sequence is CASSPPGLGSTDTQYF. The DNA for the CDR3 is TGTGCCAGCAGCCCTCCGGGACTAGGGAGCACAGATACGCAGTATTTT.

This rearrangement joins TRBV7-2 to TRBJ2-3; TRBD2 agrees at 7 bases. V lost 1 base, J lost 2 bases, and 6 bases stayed unmatched. The CDR3 spans 16 residues. Germline values: CDR1 SGHTA, CDR2 FQGNSA. This CDR3 is CASSLVSGVLTDTQYF. The CDR3 nucleotides are TGTGCCAGCAGCTTAGTGAGCGGGGTACTCACAGATACGCAGTATTTT.

This clone was seen only a few times. This chain connects TRBV7-8 to TRBJ1-5; D possibly corresponds to TRBD1 (5 bases). The CDR3 spans 13 residues. Germline CDR1 is SGHVS and CDR2 is FQNEAQ. Trimming removed 8 bases from V and 7 bases from J, with 15 bases in between. The CDR3: CASGGGVRQPQHF. The CDR3 DNA sequence: TGTGCCAGCGGTGGGGGGGTTCGACAGCCCCAGCATTTT. The full variable domain, in which reference TRBV7-8 and TRBJ1-5 provide the parts outside the CDR3, is GAGVSQSPRYKVAKRGQDVALRCDPISGHVSLFWYQQALGQGPEFLTYFQNEAQLDKSGLPSDRFFAERPEGSVSTLKIQRTQQEDSAVYLCASGGGVRQPQHFGDGTRLSIL.

The CDR3 loop reads CASTLLTGGLQPQHF. The CDR3 DNA sequence: TGTGCCAGCACCCTTCTCACAGGGGGCTTGCAGCCCCAGCATTTT. The rearrangement links TRBV28 to TRBJ1-5, with 9 bases matching TRBD1. Trimming cost V 7 bases and J 7 bases; bases outside gene matches: 11. CDR3 length equals 15 residues. Germline V gene data show CDR1 as MDHEN and CDR2 as SYDVKM.